Each of the 21 T cell receptor beta chains below was sequenced from the same sample in a study of T cells in Graves' hyperthyroidism and ophthalmopathy. The CDR3 regions of TCR beta were amplified from RNA transcripts. HTBI primers were used for first-round RT-PCR of the TCR CDR3. TCRdb independently ran MiXCR on the multiplex PCR reads; one entry per CDR3 protein. Of hundreds of thousands of distinct CDR3 sequences listed, more than 45% are singletons. The material sequenced was peripheral blood or thyroid tissue (not recorded which). Source of these receptors: a young woman with Graves' hyperthyroidism.

Turning to this clonotype: The junction and the germline gene differ at one end; a read error may be behind it. The CDR3 DNA reads TGTGCCAGCAGTTACTCGGGGGGCCACTATGGCTACACCTTC. Protein: CASSYSGGHYGYTF. The J gene is TRBJ1-2, the V gene TRBV10-3, with D perhaps matching TRBD1 (6 bases). From germline, CDR1 is ENHRY and CDR2 SYGVKD. CDR3 length: 14 amino acids.

The chain links TRBV16 to TRBJ1-1; D is perhaps TRBD1 (5 bases). V was pared by 2 bases and J by 7 bases, with 14 bases between. The CDR3 has 14 residues. Germline CDR1 is KGHSY and CDR2 is FQNENV. The CDR3 region is CASSQEGRGDEAFF. The CDR3 nucleotides are TGTGCCAGCAGCCAAGAGGGGAGAGGTGATGAAGCTTTCTTT.

This clonotype appeared a few times. The J gene is TRBJ2-2, the V gene TRBV5-1; D unclear. This CDR3 spans 14 amino acids. Germline loops: CDR1 SGHRS, CDR2 YFSETQ. The V end lost 0 bases, the J end lost 3 bases, and 6 bases lay between the germline ends. CDR3 sequence reads: CASSLVFHTGELFF. Written as DNA, the CDR3 is TGCGCCAGCAGCTTGGTGTTTCACACCGGGGAGCTGTTTTTT. Combining the CDR3 with reference TRBV5-1 and TRBJ2-2 gives the whole variable domain KAGVTQTPRYLIKTRGQQVTLSCSPISGHRSVSWYQQTPGQGLQFLFEYFSETQRNKGNFPGRFSGRQFSNSRSEMNVSTLELGDSALYLCASSLVFHTGELFFGEGSRLTVL.

The V gene is TRBV15, the J gene TRBJ1-6, with unresolved D. CDR1 and CDR2 from the germline V gene are LNHNV and YYDKDF (reference sequence). This CDR3 spans 15 amino acids. Trimming shortened V by 1 base and J by 5 bases, and 9 bases separated the two germline ends. CDR3 sequence (DNA): TGTGCCACCAGCAGAGTTTCGGGCCATAATTCACCCCTCCACTTT. Translation: CATSRVSGHNSPLHF.

Ten or more counts support this clonotype. This chain joins TRBV7-2 and TRBJ1-4; the D gene is possibly TRBD1 (6 bases). The CDR3 is 15 residues long. The V gene lost 5 bases and the J gene lost 7 bases, with 17 bases spanning the gap. Germline loops: CDR1 SGHTA, CDR2 FQGNSA. This CDR3 is CASSLGPAQGEKLFF. The CDR3, as DNA: TGTGCCAGCAGCCTGGGGCCAGCACAGGGTGAAAAACTGTTTTTT. Full variable domain (remainder filled in from reference TRBV7-2 and TRBJ1-4): GAGVSQSPSNKVTEKGKDVELRCDPISGHTALYWYRQSLGQGLEFLIYFQGNSAPDKSGLPSDRFSAERTGGSVSTLTIQRTQQEDSAVYLCASSLGPAQGEKLFFGSGTQLSVL.

The chain couples TRBV7-3 to TRBJ2-3, with 12 bases matching TRBD2. The V gene end was trimmed by 4 bases and the J gene end by 4 bases; junction bases not matched to a gene: 6. Germline V gene data show CDR1 as SGHTA and CDR2 as FQGTGA. This CDR3 region has 16 residues. CDR3 sequence reads: CASSSGLAGRSDTQYF. The CDR3 DNA sequence: TGTGCCAGCAGCTCTGGACTAGCGGGGAGATCAGATACGCAGTATTTT.

This chain links TRBV5-1 with TRBJ2-2; possibly TRBD1 for D (6 bases). There are 17 residues in the CDR3. V was shortened by 2 bases and J by 1 base, with 15 bases between the two germline ends. CDR1 and CDR2 from the germline V gene are SGHRS and YFSETQ. The CDR3 coding sequence is TGCGCCAGCAGCTTTGCTCACAGGACAGAGAACACCGGGGAGCTGTTTTTT. Its translation is CASSFAHRTENTGELFF. The variable domain in full, completed from reference TRBV5-1 and TRBJ2-2, reads KAGVTQTPRYLIKTRGQQVTLSCSPISGHRSVSWYQQTPGQGLQFLFEYFSETQRNKGNFPGRFSGRQFSNSRSEMNVSTLELGDSALYLCASSFAHRTENTGELFFGEGSRLTVL.

This chain connects TRBV2 to TRBJ1-5, with 11 bases lining up with TRBD1. CDR1 is SNHLY, CDR2 FYNNEI, per germline. This CDR3 region has 16 residues. V trimming: 10 bases; J trimming: 2 bases; junction bases outside the gene matches: 10. The CDR3 here is CANRPGQGGGNQPQHF. CDR3 in DNA: TGTGCCAACCGACCGGGACAGGGGGGCGGCAATCAGCCCCAGCATTTT.

The genes are TRBV5-1 and TRBJ2-5; 7 nucleotides match TRBD2. This CDR3 has 16 amino acids. CDR1 and CDR2 (germline): SGHRS, YFSETQ. V lost 0 bases, J lost 5 bases, and 10 bases stayed unmatched. The CDR3 nucleotides read TGCGCCAGCAGCTTGGTTGGCGGGAGAATTGAGGAGACCCAGTACTTC. It encodes CASSLVGGRIEETQYF.

This clonotype was seen only a few times. This sequence joins TRBV7-3 and TRBJ1-5; no firm D call. Trimming left V 5 bases short and J 2 bases short, with 10 bases between. The CDR3 contains 14 residues. Germline CDR1 and CDR2: SGHTA and FQGTGA. The CDR3 protein is CASSTGWGNQPQHF. In DNA, the CDR3 is TGTGCCAGCAGCACTGGTTGGGGCAATCAGCCCCAGCATTTT.

V and J are TRBV19 and TRBJ2-7, with 9 positions matching TRBD1. This CDR3 contains 15 residues. Germline loops: CDR1 LNHDA, CDR2 SQIVND (reference sequence). V lost 9 bases to trimming and J lost 0 bases; unmatched junction nucleotides: 9. CDR3 in amino acids: CASRTGTGYSYEQYF. The CDR3 coding sequence is TGTGCCAGCAGAACCGGGACAGGGTACTCCTACGAGCAGTACTTC.

The chain has TRBV7-9 and TRBJ1-4; perhaps TRBD1 as D (6 bases). V lost 4 bases to trimming and J lost 11 bases, with 14 bases between them. The CDR3 loop spans 13 amino acids. Germline CDR1 SEHNR, CDR2 FQNEAQ (reference sequence). CDR3 amino acids: CASSYSGRGKLFF. CDR3 DNA: TGTGCCAGCAGCTATAGCGGGAGGGGGAAACTGTTTTTT.

The chain uses TRBV5-1 and TRBJ1-1; D gene unclear. Germline V gene sequence: CDR1 SGHRS, CDR2 YFSETQ. This CDR3 is built from 14 residues. The V end was cut by 1 base, the J end by 1 base, with 8 bases between. The CDR3 DNA is TGCGCCAGCAGCTTGATAATGCAGAACACTGAAGCTTTCTTT. Amino acid sequence: CASSLIMQNTEAFF.

The V call is TRBV5-1, the J call TRBJ1-1; no firm D call. Germline V CDR1 and CDR2: SGHRS, YFSETQ. The length of the CDR3 is 14 residues. The V and J ends lost 0 bases and 2 bases respectively, with 8 bases between them. The DNA of the CDR3 is TGCGCCAGCAGCTTGGTAGGGATTAACACTGAAGCTTTCTTT. This sequence encodes CASSLVGINTEAFF. Together with reference TRBV5-1 and TRBJ1-1, the CDR3 gives the full variable domain: KAGVTQTPRYLIKTRGQQVTLSCSPISGHRSVSWYQQTPGQGLQFLFEYFSETQRNKGNFPGRFSGRQFSNSRSEMNVSTLELGDSALYLCASSLVGINTEAFFGQGTRLTVV.

This clonotype was found once. The rearrangement uses TRBV6-5 and TRBJ1-5, with TRBD1 as a possible D gene (6 bases). V dropped 5 bases and J dropped 6 bases, with 14 bases sitting between them. CDR1 MNHEY and CDR2 SVGAGI come from the germline V gene. The CDR3 is made up of 14 amino acids. The CDR3, as DNA: TGTGCCAGCAGTAACGCAGGGGAGAGTCAGCCCCAGCATTTT. This sequence encodes CASSNAGESQPQHF.

This chain uses TRBV9 with TRBJ2-5; D gene unclear. The CDR3 extends over 14 amino acids. The V end lost 0 bases, the J end lost 5 bases, and 11 bases lay between the germline ends. Germline V gives CDR1 SGDLS, CDR2 YYNGEE. The DNA of the CDR3 is TGTGCCAGCAGCGTAGGGCAAGTTCCGGAGACCCAGTACTTC. It encodes CASSVGQVPETQYF.

Many counts were recorded for this clonotype. The chain links TRBV29-1 to TRBJ2-2; D remains unclear. Germline values: CDR1 SQVTM, CDR2 ANQGSEA. Trimming removed 7 bases from V and 2 bases from J, with 11 bases in between. The CDR3 is made up of 13 amino acids. The CDR3 DNA follows: TGCAGCGCCAATGTCCCTAACACCGGGGAGCTGTTTTTT. Translation: CSANVPNTGELFF.

This clonotype was found a few times. At one end the junction does not follow the germline gene, possibly because of a read error. The chain uses TRBV24-1 and TRBJ2-7; TRBD2 matches 12 bases. Germline CDR1 reads KGHDR; CDR2 reads SFDVKD. CDR3 length equals 16 residues. In DNA form, the CDR3 reads TGTGCCACCAGTGATTTCAACACCTCCGGGACTAGCGGGCCCCGCTTC. Amino acids: CATSDFNTSGTSGPRF.

V gene TRBV29-1 combines with J gene TRBJ1-2, with D maybe TRBD1 (5 bases). V lost 4 bases and J lost 12, with 21 bases in between. In germline, CDR1 is SQVTM, CDR2 ANQGSEA. This CDR3 is 13 amino acids long. The CDR3 is CSVAARFGGGHTF. CDR3 sequence (DNA): TGCAGCGTTGCCGCAAGGTTCGGGGGAGGCCACACCTTC. Based on the CDR3 plus reference TRBV29-1 and TRBJ1-2, the full variable domain is SAVISQKPSRDICQRGTSLTIQCQVDSQVTMMFWYRQQPGQSLTLIATANQGSEATYESGFVIDKFPISRPNLTFSTLTVSNMSPEDSSIYLCSVAARFGGGHTFGSGTRLTVV.

In this sample, this clonotype turned up many times. The rearrangement joins TRBV19 to TRBJ1-3; D is unresolved. This CDR3 has 12 residues. Germline lookup yields CDR1 LNHDA and CDR2 SQIVND (reference sequence). V lost 6 bases and J lost 4, with 7 bases in between. CDR3 nucleotides: TGTGCCAGTAGGGAGGCAGGAAACACCATATATTTT. It is translated as CASREAGNTIYF.

This clonotype has a handful of counts. This chain connects TRBV5-1 to TRBJ1-6, with 7 bases matching TRBD1. Germline loops: CDR1 SGHRS, CDR2 YFSETQ. This CDR3 has 15 amino acids. Trimming removed 4 bases from V and 5 bases from J; junction bases left unmatched: 6. The CDR3 nucleotides read TGCGCCAGCAGCCCGTCCGGGACAGATAATTCACCCCTCCACTTT. It translates to CASSPSGTDNSPLHF.